The 16 T cell receptor beta chains below all came from one sample that was sequenced in a study of blood T cells in healthy people across ages. A J-beta primer mix and a sample-barcoded 5' primer were used in a second PCR of roughly 7 to 12 cycles. TCRdb redid the calling of the 5' RACE reads with MiXCR, one entry per CDR3 protein. The sample has approximately 800,000 distinct CDR3 sequences, roughly 40% seen once; the top ten hold 10% to 15%. The sequenced sample consisted of blood. These receptors were collected from a man between 18 and 35 years old in good health.

V and J are TRBV20-1 and TRBJ2-1; D unclear. V lost 2 bases and J lost 9, with 11 bases in between. There are 12 residues in the CDR3. The germline CDR1 and CDR2 sequences are DFQATT and SNEGSKA (reference sequence). Here the CDR3 DNA reads TGCAGTGCTAGACTAGTGGACGTTGAGCAGTTCTTC. Translating it yields CSARLVDVEQFF.

The chain joins TRBV4-1 to TRBJ2-7; 11 bases map to TRBD2. The CDR3 consists of 17 residues. Per the germline V gene, CDR1 is MGHRA and CDR2 is YSYEKL. V gave up 1 base and J gave up 2 bases; unmatched junction bases: 7. The CDR3 spells CASSQGADSGGAYEQYF. The CDR3 bases are TGCGCCAGCAGCCAAGGCGCTGATAGCGGGGGGGCCTACGAGCAGTACTTC.

In its sample, this clonotype was seen many times. The chain uses TRBV15 and TRBJ1-2; no clear D. This CDR3 is 14 amino acids long. The germline V gene has CDR1 LNHNV and CDR2 YYDKDF (reference sequence). Trimming stripped 0 bases from V and 4 bases from J, with 9 bases between. CDR3: CATSRDHWIYGYTF. The DNA for the CDR3 is TGTGCCACCAGCAGAGATCATTGGATCTATGGCTACACCTTC.

Remarks on this clonotype: This may come from a read error, since a much larger clone is one base off. V is TRBV12-3 or TRBV12-4 and J is TRBJ2-3; the D is unclear. The V gene lost 8 bases and the J gene lost 2 bases, with 8 bases spanning the gap. The CDR3 has 12 amino acids. The CDR3 here is CASWVFTDTQYF. The DNA of the CDR3 is TGTGCCAGCTGGGTGTTCACAGATACGCAGTATTTT.

The chain uses TRBV13 and TRBJ2-7; D is uncertain. Trimming took 0 bases from V and 2 from J, leaving 8 bases between them. Germline CDR1 and CDR2: PRHDT and FYEKMQ (reference sequence). This CDR3 contains 14 residues. CDR3 DNA: TGTGCCAGCAGCTTAGGCGTGGCAGCCTACGAGCAGTACTTC. Translation gives CASSLGVAAYEQYF.

This clonotype was detected a few times. One end of the junction is discordant with germline, which a read error may explain. The V and J genes are TRBV7-8 and TRBJ1-2; 9 bases line up with TRBD1. CDR1 is SGHVS and CDR2 is FQNEAQ in the germline V gene. CDR3 length: 15 amino acids. The CDR3 region has the DNA TGTACCAGCAGCTTAGTAGGACAGGGGATCTATGGCTACACCTTC. This codes for CTSSLVGQGIYGYTF.

In the case of this clonotype: A single base separates this from a much larger clone, so it may be a read error. V is TRBV4-2 and J is TRBJ2-7; D possibly corresponds to TRBD1 (6 bases). Trimming removed 0 bases from V and 1 base from J, with 16 bases in between. This CDR3 is 17 amino acids long. Looked up from germline, CDR1 is LGHNA and CDR2 is YNFKEQ. CDR3 region: CASSQDIPRTASYEQYF. CDR3 DNA: TGTGCCAGCAGCCAAGATATCCCCCGGACAGCGTCCTACGAGCAGTACTTC.

At least ten counts were recorded for this clonotype. The chain employs TRBV29-1 and TRBJ1-3; D is undetermined. Germline CDR1 SQVTM, CDR2 ANQGSEA. The CDR3 is made up of 13 amino acids. V lost 6 bases, J lost 0 bases, and 9 bases lay in between. CDR3 in amino acids: CSVSRVSGNTIYF. DNA of the CDR3: TGCAGCGTCTCAAGGGTCTCTGGAAACACCATATATTTT. The full variable domain, with the rest looked up from reference TRBV29-1 and TRBJ1-3, is SAVISQKPSRDICQRGTSLTIQCQVDSQVTMMFWYRQQPGQSLTLIATANQGSEATYESGFVIDKFPISRPNLTFSTLTVSNMSPEDSSIYLCSVSRVSGNTIYFGEGSWLTVV.

The J gene is TRBJ1-4, the V gene TRBV20-1; D possibly corresponds to TRBD1 (6 bases). Germline V gene sequence: CDR1 DFQATT, CDR2 SNEGSKA (reference sequence). The CDR3 is made up of 14 amino acids. V gave up 3 bases and J gave up 8 bases, with 16 bases separating them. This CDR3 reads CSARRGGLWEKLFF. Here the CDR3 DNA reads TGCAGTGCTAGGAGGGGGGGGTTATGGGAAAAACTGTTTTTT.

This sequence joins TRBV12-3 or TRBV12-4 and TRBJ1-5; no firm D call. Trimming left V 3 bases short and J 7 bases short, with 10 bases between. The CDR3 totals 13 residues. The CDR3 region has the DNA TGTGCCAGCAGTTTTAAGGTTGGCCAGCCCCAGCATTTT. Translation: CASSFKVGQPQHF.

The rearrangement links TRBV28 to TRBJ2-3, with D possibly matching TRBD2 (6 bases). The CDR3 has 14 amino acids. Trimming pared 7 bases from V and 0 bases from J, leaving 11 bases between. Germline loops: CDR1 MDHEN, CDR2 SYDVKM. The CDR3 nucleotides read TGTGCCAGCACGAGCGGGCCTAGCACAGATACGCAGTATTTT. Amino acids: CASTSGPSTDTQYF.

The sample holds a few counts of this clonotype. The rearrangement joins TRBV30 to TRBJ2-3; 11 bases align to TRBD1. The V segment lost 3 bases and the J segment 7 bases; nucleotides outside the gene matches: 9. The CDR3 contains 15 residues. Germline V gene data show CDR1 as GTSNPN and CDR2 as SVGIG (reference sequence). The CDR3 is CAWSPGTGGINTQYF. The CDR3 DNA follows: TGTGCCTGGAGCCCCGGGACAGGGGGTATCAATACGCAGTATTTT.

This clonotype was seen once. A single base separates this from a much larger clone, so it may be a read error. V gene TRBV7-2 combines with J gene TRBJ2-5; D is unclear. CDR1 and CDR2 from the germline V gene are SGHTA and FQGNSA. The CDR3 is 13 residues long. Trimming cost V 6 bases and J 4 bases, with 12 bases left between them. CDR3: CASSRDVTETQYF. CDR3 nucleotide sequence: TGTGCCAGCAGTCGAGACGTCACAGAGACCCAGTACTTC.

V is TRBV14 and J is TRBJ1-2; TRBD1 matches 7 bases. V shed 4 bases and J 2 bases; nucleotides not matched to a gene: 7. The CDR3 loop spans 15 amino acids. Per germline, CDR1 SGHDN and CDR2 FVKESK. Here the CDR3 DNA reads TGTGCCAGCAGCCGGGACAGCAGCCGAAACTATGGCTACACCTTC. Protein sequence: CASSRDSSRNYGYTF.

The V and J genes are TRBV10-3 and TRBJ1-3; unclear D gene. The CDR3 is made up of 15 amino acids. V lost 3 bases and J 2 bases, leaving 11 bases between the germline ends. Germline V gene sequence: CDR1 ENHRY, CDR2 SYGVKD. CDR3 nucleotides: TGTGCCATCAGTGATTTCACAGCTGCTGGAAACACCATATATTTT. Encoded protein: CAISDFTAAGNTIYF.

This clonotype was detected only a few times. V and J are TRBV7-2 and TRBJ2-6; TRBD1 agrees at 8 bases. J lost 1 base, V lost 5 bases, and 7 bases had no gene match. The CDR3 sequence is 17 residues long. The germline CDR1 and CDR2 sequences are SGHTA and FQGNSA. CDR3 DNA: TGTGCCAGCAGCCATGGACAGGGAAAGTCTGGGGCCAACGTCCTGACTTTC. It encodes CASSHGQGKSGANVLTF.